These 32 T cell receptor beta chains share one sample of origin, sequenced in a study of memory CD4+ T cells and cytomegalovirus serostatus. The sort gate was single viable CD3+CD4+CD8-CD45RO+ cells for memory CD4+ T cells. Assay: immunoSEQ multiplex PCR; the TCRdb copy retains only in-frame clones and omits some. The data hold about 82,000 clones, with 65% to 85% observed a single time. The sequenced material came from memory CD4+ T cells from blood. Receptors originate from an adult in good health and CMV-seronegative.

The chain uses TRBV4-3 and TRBJ1-6; D is undetermined. The CDR3 runs 13 residues. V was pared by 0 bases and J by 7 bases, with 4 bases between. Germline lookup yields CDR1 LGHNA and CDR2 YSLEER. This CDR3 reads CASSQDMNSPLHF. DNA for the CDR3: TGCGCCAGCAGCCAAGATATGAATTCACCCCTCCACTTT.

The chain couples TRBV27 to TRBJ2-7; 7 nucleotides agree with TRBD1. The CDR3 is made up of 11 amino acids. CDR1 and CDR2 from the germline V gene are MNHEY and SMNVEV (reference sequence). The V gene end was trimmed by 5 bases and the J gene end by 12 bases; junction bases not matched to a gene: 7. This chain's CDR3 is CASSQRTGLYF. The CDR3 DNA is TGTGCCAGCAGTCAAAGGACAGGACTGTACTTC.

This clone has a single count. The chain carries TRBV5-1 and TRBJ1-1; D is possibly TRBD1 (6 bases). From germline, CDR1 is SGHRS and CDR2 YFSETQ. V was clipped by 0 bases and J by 2 bases, with 17 bases between them. CDR3 length equals 17 residues. CDR3 nucleotide sequence: TGCGCCAGCAGCTTGGAGGTTTCCAGGACAGTTAACACTGAAGCTTTCTTT. Its protein product is CASSLEVSRTVNTEAFF.

This clone was detected only a few times. The rearrangement uses TRBV5-1 and TRBJ2-7, with TRBD2 matching 11 bases. CDR1 is SGHRS, CDR2 YFSETQ, per germline. This CDR3 contains 16 residues. Trimming removed 0 bases from V and 6 bases from J; junction bases left unmatched: 8. CDR3 nucleotides: TGCGCCAGCAGCTTGGCTTATAGCGGGGGGGCCCGCGAGCAGTACTTC. Translating gives CASSLAYSGGAREQYF.

This chain links TRBV6-5 with TRBJ2-7, with 9 bases aligning to TRBD2. CDR1 and CDR2 from the germline V gene are MNHEY and SVGAGI. V trimming: 2 bases; J trimming: 4 bases; junction bases outside the gene matches: 6. The length of the CDR3 is 15 residues. This CDR3 is CASSYRLAVGYEQYF. In DNA form, the CDR3 reads TGTGCCAGCAGTTACCGACTAGCGGTGGGGTACGAGCAGTACTTC.

The chain combines TRBV7-2 with TRBJ2-1; the match to TRBD2 covers 13 bases. Germline V CDR1 and CDR2: SGHTA, FQGNSA. The CDR3 runs 16 residues. The V gene end was trimmed by 3 bases and the J gene end by 6 bases; junction bases not matched to a gene: 5. This chain's CDR3 is CASSFTSGGVGNEQFF. CDR3 DNA: TGTGCCAGCAGCTTCACTAGCGGGGGGGTGGGCAATGAGCAGTTCTTC. Supplemented by reference TRBV7-2 and TRBJ2-1, the full variable domain reads GAGVSQSPSNKVTEKGKDVELRCDPISGHTALYWYRQSLGQGLEFLIYFQGNSAPDKSGLPSDRFSAERTGGSVSTLTIQRTQQEDSAVYLCASSFTSGGVGNEQFFGPGTRLTVL.

V gene TRBV19 combines with J gene TRBJ1-5; D uncertain. In germline, CDR1 is LNHDA, CDR2 SQIVND (reference sequence). Trimming took off 7 bases at V and 3 bases at J, with 7 bases between the two ends. This CDR3 spans 12 amino acids. In nucleotides, the CDR3 is TGTGCCAGTACCACCCCCAATCAGCCCCAGCATTTT. This codes for CASTTPNQPQHF.

The CDR3: CASSGGFQETQYF. In DNA, the CDR3 is TGCGCCAGCAGTGGCGGGTTCCAAGAGACCCAGTACTTC. V is TRBV10-2 and J is TRBJ2-5; a possible D gene is TRBD2 (5 bases). From germline, CDR1 is WSHSY and CDR2 SAAADI. The CDR3 spans 13 residues. The germline V and J ends were trimmed by 4 bases and 1 base, with 7 bases remaining between them.

This chain joins TRBV19 and TRBJ1-3; D is uncertain. The CDR3 consists of 15 residues. Per germline, CDR1 LNHDA and CDR2 SQIVND (reference sequence). V was pared by 10 bases and J by 0 bases, with 16 bases between. CDR3 sequence reads: CATVDWAASGNTIYF. The CDR3 DNA reads as TGTGCCACCGTGGATTGGGCGGCCTCTGGAAACACCATATATTTT.

The V gene is TRBV5-1, the J gene TRBJ1-2, with D possibly TRBD1 on 5 matching bases. Per germline, CDR1 SGHRS and CDR2 YFSETQ. V was clipped by 3 bases and J by 1 base, with 7 bases between them. This CDR3 is 13 amino acids long. The CDR3 DNA reads TGCGCCAGCAGCTCTGACAGTAACTATGGCTACACCTTC. It translates to CASSSDSNYGYTF.

V usage is TRBV6-6 and J usage is TRBJ1-4; no firm D call. V was cut by 8 bases and J by 7 bases, with 14 bases left in between. This CDR3 has 13 amino acids. Germline-derived CDR1 and CDR2 are MNHNY and SVGAGI (reference sequence). The CDR3 DNA is TGTGCCAGCGGAGGTGGACCCATTGAAAAACTGTTTTTT. This translates into CASGGGPIEKLFF.

V and J are TRBV30 and TRBJ1-4; no clear D. Germline lookup yields CDR1 GTSNPN and CDR2 SVGIG (reference sequence). The CDR3 covers 13 residues. Trimming cost V 6 bases and J 3 bases, with 11 bases left between them. The CDR3 bases are TGTGCCTGTAGTCGGCAAGCTAATGAAAAACTGTTTTTT. It codes for CACSRQANEKLFF.

This clone is a singleton in its sample. The V and J genes are TRBV19 and TRBJ2-2; D is perhaps TRBD1 (5 bases). Trimming shortened V by 4 bases and J by 5 bases, and 14 bases separated the two germline ends. Germline V lookup: CDR1 LNHDA, CDR2 SQIVND (reference sequence). The CDR3 is 15 residues long. CDR3 region: CASSTNQGWTGELFF. CDR3 sequence (DNA): TGTGCCAGTAGTACTAATCAGGGTTGGACCGGGGAGCTGTTTTTT.

V usage is TRBV2 and J usage is TRBJ2-3; D remains ambiguous. Trimming removed 7 bases at V and 5 bases at J, with 10 bases between. The CDR3 length is 12 residues. CDR1 is SNHLY and CDR2 is FYNNEI in the germline V gene. CDR3 DNA sequence: TGTGCCAGCACCCCCTCTGGAGATACGCAGTATTTT. It encodes CASTPSGDTQYF.

This chain joins TRBV2 and TRBJ2-7; D gene uncertain. Germline V CDR1 and CDR2: SNHLY, FYNNEI. Trimming removed 3 bases from V and 3 bases from J, with 12 bases in between. This CDR3 comprises 14 residues. For the CDR3, the DNA is TGTGCCAGCAGTGAGTATGAGGACCACTACGAGCAGTACTTC. Translating it yields CASSEYEDHYEQYF.

This clone showed up just a few times. The J gene is TRBJ2-1, the V gene TRBV30, with D perhaps TRBD2 (5 bases). The CDR3 has 13 residues. V was cut by 0 bases and J by 8 bases, with 11 bases left in between. CDR1 is GTSNPN, CDR2 SVGIG, per germline (reference sequence). CDR3 amino acids: CAWSVGEGHEQFF. The CDR3 DNA follows: TGTGCCTGGAGTGTCGGGGAAGGGCATGAGCAGTTCTTC. Looking up the rest from reference TRBV30 and TRBJ2-1 gives the full variable domain: SQTIHQWPATLVQPVGSPLSLECTVEGTSNPNLYWYRQAAGRGLQLLFYSVGIGQISSEVPQNLSASRPQDRQFILSSKKLLLSDSGFYLCAWSVGEGHEQFFGPGTRLTVL.

This chain joins TRBV18 and TRBJ2-1; tentatively, D is TRBD1 (6 bases). Trimming removed 2 bases at V and 5 bases at J, with 13 bases between. The V gene's germline CDR1 is KGHSH and CDR2 LQKENI. The CDR3 loop spans 15 amino acids. The CDR3 here is CASSPVGTGNNEQFF. The CDR3 region has the DNA TGTGCCAGCTCACCAGTGGGCACAGGGAACAATGAGCAGTTCTTC.

This clone was observed a few times. CDR3 residues: CASQNNRVEKLFF. CDR3 sequence (DNA): TGTGCCAGCCAAAATAATAGGGTTGAAAAACTGTTTTTT. The genes are TRBV6-6 and TRBJ1-4; no reliable D call. V was cut by 8 bases and J by 7 bases, with 14 bases left in between. The CDR3 runs 13 residues. CDR1 and CDR2 (germline): MNHNY, SVGAGI (reference sequence).

The chain uses TRBV2 and TRBJ1-1; D gene ambiguous. This CDR3 spans 13 amino acids. V lost 5 bases, J lost 0 bases, and 7 bases lay in between. CDR1 and CDR2 from the germline V gene are SNHLY and FYNNEI. The CDR3 protein is CASSPELNTEAFF. The CDR3 bases are TGTGCCAGCAGTCCGGAATTGAACACTGAAGCTTTCTTT.

This clone was recorded only once. The chain couples TRBV7-9 to TRBJ1-5; the D gene is possibly TRBD1 (5 bases). Between the trimmed V and J ends, which lost 5 bases and 5 bases, there was a span of 16 bases. The germline gives CDR1 SEHNR, CDR2 FQNEAQ (reference sequence). The CDR3 totals 15 residues. The CDR3 reads CASSKWGGLDQPQHF. The CDR3 nucleotides are TGTGCCAGCAGCAAATGGGGGGGGTTGGATCAGCCCCAGCATTTT.

The gene calls are TRBV29-1 and TRBJ1-1, with D maybe TRBD1 (6 bases). Germline lookup yields CDR1 SQVTM and CDR2 ANQGSEA. Trimming cost V 7 bases and J 0 bases, with 12 bases left between them. The CDR3 runs to 13 residues. CDR3 residues: CSAAGQLNTEAFF. CDR3 DNA: TGCAGCGCTGCCGGACAGCTGAACACTGAAGCTTTCTTT.

The chain recombines TRBV29-1 with TRBJ1-3; D is perhaps TRBD1 (6 bases). CDR1 is SQVTM and CDR2 is ANQGSEA in the germline V gene. Trimming stripped 6 bases from V and 2 bases from J, with 8 bases between. This CDR3 contains 12 residues. Here the CDR3 DNA reads TGCAGCGTGCAGGGGACTGGAAACACCATATATTTT. It encodes CSVQGTGNTIYF.

V gene TRBV5-4 combines with J gene TRBJ1-5; 9 nucleotides align to TRBD1. This CDR3 contains 13 residues. The J segment lost 6 bases and the V segment lost 3 bases, leaving 1 base of the junction unmatched. Germline CDR1 SGHNT, CDR2 YYREEE (reference sequence). Here the CDR3 reads CASSWDRVQPQHF. The DNA of the CDR3 is TGTGCCAGCAGCTGGGACAGGGTTCAGCCCCAGCATTTT.

J is TRBJ1-2 and V is TRBV28, with D hard to call. The CDR3 sequence is 16 residues long. Trimming cost V 2 bases and J 1 base, with 14 bases left between them. From germline, CDR1 is MDHEN and CDR2 SYDVKM. The CDR3 coding sequence is TGTGCCAGCAGTTTAGTCGTCCGCGTCGGTAACTATGGCTACACCTTC. Its translation is CASSLVVRVGNYGYTF.

This chain joins TRBV29-1 and TRBJ2-7; possible D gene TRBD1, 7 bases. The CDR3 runs to 15 residues. The germline V gene has CDR1 SQVTM and CDR2 ANQGSEA. Trimming removed 0 bases at V and 4 bases at J, with 16 bases between. This CDR3 is CSVEDGAGGIYEQYF. The CDR3 nucleotides read TGCAGCGTTGAAGATGGGGCAGGGGGGATTTACGAGCAGTACTTC.

V usage is TRBV7-3 and J usage is TRBJ2-1; 10 bases match TRBD2. In germline, CDR1 is SGHTA, CDR2 FQGTGA. The CDR3 runs 13 residues. The J segment lost 13 bases and the V segment lost 4 bases, leaving 7 bases of the junction unmatched. In nucleotides, the CDR3 is TGTGCCAGCAGCTCCGAGCTAGCGGGGGTTCAGTTCTTC. Translated: CASSSELAGVQFF.

To note about this clone: This sample includes further DNA sequences coding for the same CDR3. The chain carries TRBV27 and TRBJ1-5; tentative D call: TRBD1 (6 bases). V lost 3 bases to trimming and J lost 4 bases, with 10 bases between them. The CDR3 totals 14 residues. Germline loops: CDR1 MNHEY, CDR2 SMNVEV (reference sequence). The CDR3 region is CASSFGRGNQPQHF. DNA of the CDR3: TGTGCCAGCAGTTTTGGGAGGGGGAATCAGCCCCAGCATTTT.

The rearrangement uses TRBV18 and TRBJ1-4; 8 nucleotides match TRBD1. Per germline, CDR1 KGHSH and CDR2 LQKENI. The CDR3 has 16 residues. V shed 5 bases, J shed 0 bases, and the junction held 5 bases outside the gene matches. CDR3 loop: CASSYTDRATNEKLFF. CDR3 DNA sequence: TGTGCCAGCTCATACACGGACAGGGCAACTAATGAAAAACTGTTTTTT.

V gene TRBV28 combines with J gene TRBJ2-7, with D unresolved. Between the trimmed V and J ends, which lost 7 bases and 0 bases, there was a span of 13 bases. Germline-derived CDR1 and CDR2 are MDHEN and SYDVKM. This CDR3 has 14 residues. The CDR3 sequence: CASNGHPNSYEQYF. The CDR3 DNA reads as TGTGCCAGCAACGGGCATCCTAACTCCTACGAGCAGTACTTC.

The chain uses TRBV27 and TRBJ1-3, with D possibly being TRBD1 (5 bases). CDR1 is MNHEY and CDR2 is SMNVEV in the germline V gene (reference sequence). The CDR3 contains 15 residues. Trimming cost V 1 base and J 1 base, with 8 bases left between them. The CDR3: CASSLWGGSGNTIYF. CDR3 nucleotides: TGTGCCAGCAGTTTATGGGGGGGATCTGGAAACACCATATATTTT.

The rearrangement uses TRBV7-9 and TRBJ1-1; 11 positions agree with TRBD1. CDR3 length: 17 residues. Losses at the gene ends were 1 base for V and 1 base for J; bases not matched to a gene: 5. CDR1 is SEHNR and CDR2 is FQNEAQ in the germline V gene (reference sequence). CDR3 bases: TGTGCCAGCAGCTTAGAGGGGACAGGGGGGTGGAACACTGAAGCTTTCTTT. It is translated as CASSLEGTGGWNTEAFF.

The chain uses TRBV18 and TRBJ2-3, with D unresolved. The V gene lost 3 bases and the J gene lost 6 bases, with 16 bases spanning the gap. The CDR3 has 15 amino acids. Per germline, CDR1 KGHSH and CDR2 LQKENI. The CDR3 protein is CASSPSPTPSDTQYF. CDR3 nucleotides: TGTGCCAGCTCACCGTCCCCCACCCCATCGGATACGCAGTATTTT.